This T cell receptor beta chain emerged from a study of T cells after yellow fever vaccination. Study in general: SMART-Seq v4 Ultra Low Input prepared the low-cell-number fractions. The study's findings and limits: Of the clonotypes, a small share occurred in both CD4 and CD8 compartments.

Making TCR cDNA involved 5'RACE template switching, which added UMIs and a universal primer site. One entry per CDR3 protein results from TCRdb running MiXCR on the 5' RACE reads. Altogether 150,000 to 200,000 distinct CDR3 sequences are present, 5.5% to 8% being singletons, with the ten largest covering roughly 3%. This CDR3 is 12 amino acids long. The germline gives CDR1 MNHNY, CDR2 SVGAGI (reference sequence). Trimming pared 0 bases from V and 6 bases from J, leaving 4 bases between. This clonotype was seen only a few times. Its antigen is unknown. This receptor was taken from a man younger than 30 who received the YFV17D yellow fever vaccine. Source: CD4+ T cells sorted from PBMCs, taken on the day of the first yellow fever vaccination. This sequence joins TRBV6-6 and TRBJ2-3; D remains ambiguous. The CDR3 loop reads CASSYSRDTQYF. CDR3 DNA sequence: TGTGCCAGCAGTTACTCGAGGGATACGCAGTATTTT.